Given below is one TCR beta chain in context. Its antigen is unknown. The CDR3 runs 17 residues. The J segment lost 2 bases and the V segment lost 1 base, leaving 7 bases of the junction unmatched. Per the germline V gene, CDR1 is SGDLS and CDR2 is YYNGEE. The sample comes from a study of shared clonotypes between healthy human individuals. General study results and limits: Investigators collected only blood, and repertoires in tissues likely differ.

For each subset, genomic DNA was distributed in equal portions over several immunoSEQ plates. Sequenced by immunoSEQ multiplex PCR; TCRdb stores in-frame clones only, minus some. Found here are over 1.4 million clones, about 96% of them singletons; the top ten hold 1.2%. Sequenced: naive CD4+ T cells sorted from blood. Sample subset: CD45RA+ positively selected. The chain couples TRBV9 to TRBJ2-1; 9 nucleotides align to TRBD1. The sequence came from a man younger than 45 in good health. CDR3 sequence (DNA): TGTGCCAGCAGCGTAACGACGGGACAGGGACCCTACAATGAGCAGTTCTTC. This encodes CASSVTTGQGPYNEQFF. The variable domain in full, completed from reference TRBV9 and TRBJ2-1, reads DSGVTQTPKHLITATGQRVTLRCSPRSGDLSVYWYQQSLDQGLQFLIQYYNGEERAKGNILERFSAQQFPDLHSELNLSSLELGDSALYFCASSVTTGQGPYNEQFFGPGTRLTVL.